This TCR beta chain came from a study of CD8+ T cells in alopecia areata. Background on the study: People stayed on tofacitinib for 6 to 18 months, then stopped the drug for 6 months. Treated patients were scored for severity by percent of scalp affected.

Findings of the study overall: Scalp clonality, along with expanded CD8+ clones among the top 100, was significantly decreased by tofacitinib.

cDNA reverse transcribed from extracted RNA served as the sequencing template. Using immunoSEQ multiplex PCR, the repertoire was profiled, and TCRdb retains in-frame clones only, with some absent. This sample has roughly 120,000 clones; 45% to 65% occur once, and the top ten carry approximately 3.1%. Comments on this clone: The antigen remains unidentified.

Per germline, CDR1 SQVTM and CDR2 ANQGSEA. The V gene lost 7 bases and the J gene lost 3 bases, with 19 bases spanning the gap. The CDR3 runs to 14 residues. Treatment meaning: oral pan-JAK inhibitor, 5-10 mg twice daily. The investigators collected lesional scalp punch biopsies and peripheral blood from alopecia areata patients. The receptor comes from a human donor with alopecia areata. The sequences come from CD4+ T cells sorted from blood, collected at week 24, from a patient treated with tofacitinib. J is TRBJ2-7 and V is TRBV29-1; D call uncertain. CDR3 residues: CSDHPGPQDYEQYF. CDR3 in DNA: TGCAGCGACCATCCGGGCCCCCAGGACTACGAGCAGTACTTC.